This T cell receptor (beta chain) was captured in a study of T cells in Graves' hyperthyroidism and ophthalmopathy. Many counts were recorded for this clonotype. What it binds is unknown. Notes on the study in general: Stable hyperthyroidism was separated from ophthalmopathy by a model based on 13 V-J features.

Amplification yielded TCR beta CDR3 regions, with RNA transcripts as the source. An initial round of RT-PCR targeting the TCR CDR3 relied on the HTBI primer set. TCRdb used MiXCR to reprocess the multiplex PCR reads, holding one entry per CDR3 protein. Seen here are approximately 430,000 distinct CDR3 sequences, 15% to 19% observed once, and the top ten hold approximately 7.5%. The germline V gene has CDR1 KGHSH and CDR2 LQKENI. This CDR3 is built from 16 residues. Trimming cost V 3 bases and J 2 bases; bases outside gene matches: 6. This chain joins TRBV18 and TRBJ2-3, with 9 positions matching TRBD1. The receptor was derived from a woman aged 18-30 years with Graves' hyperthyroidism. The sample consisted of blood. In nucleotides, the CDR3 is TGTGCCAGCTCACCTCCGAGACAGGGGGTCACAGATACGCAGTATTTT. This encodes CASSPPRQGVTDTQYF.